Given below is one TCR beta chain in context. Its antigen is not known. J lost 8 bases, V lost 4 bases, and 7 bases had no gene match. CDR3 length: 14 amino acids. The germline CDR1 and CDR2 sequences are KGHDR and SFDVKD. TCRdb independently ran MiXCR on the reads; one entry per CDR3 protein. The sample carries around 530,000 distinct CDR3 sequences, about 17% recorded once. The sample originates from a study of T cell repertoires in cytomegalovirus infection. Study at large: Indications of both CMV infection and matching HLA type were provided by public TCR beta signatures. Findings and limits, study-wide: Clonotypes of TCR beta that were HLA-C-restricted and CMV-specific dominated the ex vivo response.

Sample: CD8+ T cells from PBMCs. The V gene is TRBV24-1, the J gene TRBJ2-1, with TRBD1 matching over 7 bases. This clonotype originated in a human donor in good health (CMV status not recorded). Some clones in this sample may be carry-over from other donors' samples. CDR3 amino acids: CATSESGQRDEQFF. The CDR3 DNA reads TGTGCCACCAGTGAGTCGGGACAGAGAGATGAGCAGTTCTTC.